This T cell receptor (beta chain) stems from a study of CD8+CD57+ T cells in acquired aplastic anemia. Study at large: 3 to 3.5 ug was the average amount of DNA from sorted CD4+ and CD8+ cells. Roughly 11 million reads, on average, were obtained for CD4+ cells from healthy donors. Notes on the study in general: Roughly 31 CD8+ CDR3 sequences occurred in both the patients and the controls. Patients versus controls showed no significant CD8+ Simpson's diversity difference.

Using genomic DNA as the template, TCR beta VDJ and CDR3 profiling was carried out. TCRdb processed the reads anew with MiXCR; each CDR3 protein has one entry. The sample holds some 140,000 distinct CDR3 sequences, 41% seen once. This clonotype was observed at least ten times. Antigen: not known. Germline V gene data show CDR1 as DFQATT and CDR2 as SNEGSKA (reference sequence). V lost 4 bases to trimming and J lost 3 bases; unmatched junction nucleotides: 4. There are 13 residues in the CDR3. The origin of this receptor is a human donor in good health, serving as a control. V is TRBV20-1 and J is TRBJ2-7; 9 bases match TRBD1. The sequenced sample consisted of sorted CD4+, CD8+, or CD8+CD57+ T cells (not recorded which) from PBMCs. The CDR3: CSAIETGGYEQYF. The DNA for the CDR3 is TGCAGTGCTATAGAGACAGGGGGCTACGAGCAGTACTTC.